This paragraph covers one TCR beta chain sequence. This sample was included in a study of CD8+CD57+ T cells in acquired aplastic anemia. Flow cytometry had shown expanded CD8+CD57+ cells in the patients chosen for sequencing. At blood sampling, none of the patients had yet received therapy. From germline, CDR1 is SGHAT and CDR2 FQDESV (reference sequence). This CDR3 spans 16 amino acids. V was shortened by 3 bases and J by 3 bases, with 16 bases between the two germline ends. For CDR3 and TCR beta VDJ profiling, genomic DNA was the template used. TCRdb independently ran MiXCR on the reads; one entry per CDR3 protein. The profile shows 150,000 to 200,000 distinct CDR3 sequences, 45% to 55% of them singletons.

The TCR was taken from a human donor with aplastic anemia. Sequences were obtained from sorted CD4+, CD8+, or CD8+CD57+ T cells (not recorded which) from PBMCs. The J gene is TRBJ2-3, the V gene TRBV11-1; possible D gene TRBD2, 6 bases. In DNA form, the CDR3 reads TGTGCCAGCAGCTTGTTAAGGAGGGAAAAGACAGATACGCAGTATTTT. Protein sequence: CASSLLRREKTDTQYF.